This T cell receptor beta chain was identified during a study of cytomegalovirus exposure and HLA in healthy donors (dated by TCRdb to between 2016 and 2019). Broadly, across the study: An earlier analysis of roughly 570 of the donors reported approximately 260 Gb of sequence data and 95 million to 140 million unique TCR beta sequences obtained from about 179 million T cells. Approximately 310 gigabases of sequencing data and around 87 million unique TCR sequences were included in an early release covering under 650 HLA-typed donors. Among the roughly 370 genotyped donors, approximately 82% belonged to the genetic ancestry cluster associated with self-reported Caucasian donors. The study was designed to test whether signatures of past pathogen exposure could be identified by cataloging public T cell receptors. The study profiled the T cell repertoires of fewer than 850 subjects by immunosequencing and related them to cytomegalovirus serostatus. In addition to the first cohort of roughly 670 subjects, a separate validation cohort of some 120 different subjects was used. The study combined high-throughput TCR immunosequencing, statistical association of individual TCRs with disease status, and machine learning to predict cytomegalovirus infection status. In a later analysis, previously published TCR beta repertoires from some 640 donors were re-analyzed and high-resolution HLA genotyping was added so that TCR occurrence patterns could be studied. In the later analysis, no new phenotypic data were used to find candidate immune exposures; instead, reliance was placed on TCR beta sequences and their occurrence across donors. To decide whether each TCR beta V gene segment behaved as functional or pseudogenic, an earlier analysis of several hundred of the donors relied on high-throughput TCR beta sequencing. Donor age, sex, ethnicity and CMV serostatus were compiled together with the repertoire data. In a later genetic analysis, genome-wide SNP genotypes for about three fifths of the 666 donors were used, and that subset was treated as a discovery cohort. Every repertoire in the discovery cohort had been generated on one and the same sequencing platform. Both class I and class II loci were covered by HLA typing, at four-digit resolution. The number of donors typed differed by locus, with roughly 629-640 for A, B, C, DRB1 and DQB1, around 500 for DQA1, some 570 for DPA1, and around 430 for DPB1. Because of strong linkage in the cohort, five DR-DQ haplotypes were treated as single units for association and clustering. On average, 235,054 unique TCR beta nucleotide sequences were sequenced per donor among a few hundred genotyped donors of the cohort, with roughly 18% of those sequences being non-productive. Overall study results and their limits: Because HLA typing was unavailable for some donors at each locus, only the typed subset was used in association tests. Some IMGT-functional V segments, including TRBV6-2 and TRBV6-3, could not be told apart with the 87-base-pair reads, so those segments were excluded. The classifier was reported to diagnose cytomegalovirus status with high specificity and sensitivity in both the original cohort and the validation cohort. When HLA alleles, especially DR and DQ, strongly co-occurred, TCR associations were difficult to assign to individual alleles. Three of the identified cytomegalovirus-associated TCR beta chains were confirmed in vitro to be specific for cytomegalovirus antigens. In an earlier analysis of fewer than 750 of the donors, most TCR beta V segments were observed in productive rearrangements about 90% or about 30% of the time, broadly matching IMGT annotations. In a later analysis, the rate of TCR association differed among HLA loci, with DRB1 alleles having the most associated TCRs and HLA-C alleles having the fewest. A later genetic analysis associated a missense DCLRE1C variant with V-gene and J-gene trimming of TCR beta chains, and an independent cohort replicated the association. A total of some 180 TCR beta chains were listed by the study as associated with cytomegalovirus. Compared with equally common non-associated chains, HLA-associated TCR beta chains in a later analysis were more clonally expanded and had lower generation probabilities. Most TCR sequences were seen in very few donors, while some public TCRs were found in many individuals. A later analysis found that most CMV-associated TCR beta chains appeared HLA-restricted, with HLA associations seemingly driven largely by CMV exposure. Because counts were too low, some 17 rarely observed V segments, including chromosome 9 orphons, were left out of the earlier analysis of several hundred of the donors. According to a later genetic analysis, donors in an Asian-associated ancestry cluster had fewer N-insertions in productive TCRs than the approximately 650-donor mean. In this cohort, only TCR beta chains were sequenced, and detectable features were limited by the absence of alpha or paired-chain data. Correlated functional status among segregating V segments might reflect linkage disequilibrium, but an unknown experimental factor could not be ruled out. The only immune exposure information available for the cohort was CMV serostatus. The authors suggested that the approach could potentially be generalized to other disease states and immunological phenotypes. A later analysis associated about 17,000 TCR beta sequences with specific HLA alleles at a false discovery rate of 0.05. Roughly uniform sequencing depth across donors was assumed in presence/absence analyses, although this assumption may not hold. A group of highly shared sequence variants was considered likely to be a technical artifact of the sequencing pipeline. A further reported finding was that TCR beta sequences accurately predicted the HLA-A and HLA-B alleles for most subjects in the first cohort. According to a later analysis, parvovirus B19, influenza, CMV and Epstein-Barr virus appeared linked to several top co-occurrence clusters.

The cohort consisted of 650 to 700 healthy bone marrow donors. All cohort members were sampled while nominally healthy, although unrecorded immune exposures were likely present. The donor was CMV seropositive and belonged to the group of around 300 seropositive cohort members. A peripheral blood sample was collected from each donor, and TCR beta sequencing was performed on peripheral blood mononuclear cells. The Qiagen DNeasy Blood Extraction Kit was used to extract genomic DNA from the blood cell samples. Comments on this clone: It lacks a known antigen. Per-base quality was not reported, and no clone a single base away is much larger than it.

The library relied on the immunoSEQ multiplex PCR assay. The multiplex PCR relied on a mix of 60 forward primers for TCR Vbeta segments and 13 reverse primers for TCR Jbeta segments. The CDR3 region of rearranged TCR beta genes was amplified from genomic DNA by a multiplex PCR assay. On the Illumina HiSeq System, the amplified TCR beta libraries were sequenced as 87-base-pair reads. The authors' analysis ran thus. A later analysis counted approximately 84 million unique TCR beta chains across the 640 or so repertoires, and roughly 9.9 million of these chains were shared by at least two donors. Raw reads were error-corrected and collapsed into unique sequences with a nearest-neighbor algorithm that merged closely related sequences to remove PCR and sequencing errors. CDR3 sequences were aligned to IMGT reference sequences to assign V, D and J gene segments. Each retained sequence needed at least a six-nucleotide match to both a V gene segment and a J gene segment. Rearrangements were classified as productive when the CDR3 lacked stop codons and remained in frame with V and J, and all other rearrangements were classified as non-productive. CDR3 was defined according to IMGT convention as the region running from the second conserved V-encoded cysteine to the conserved J-encoded phenylalanine. The earlier analysis of around 640 of the donors excluded sequences that lacked an unambiguous match to a single V gene segment. An earlier analysis of a few hundred of the donors called V segments functional above 56.7% productive rearrangements and segregating when the between-donor standard deviation exceeded 5%. A statistical classification framework was developed to diagnose cytomegalovirus status using the catalog of TCR beta chain sequences. V and J gene assignment, in a later analysis, came from comparing TCR nucleotide sequences with IMGT/GENE-DB human TR gene sequences. Using the TCRdist pipeline, a later analysis assigned CDR3 sequences along with most-parsimonious VDJ recombination scenarios. A later analysis defined each TCR beta chain by its CDR3 amino acid sequence plus V-gene family, and excluded reads lacking a unique V-gene family. To address suspected cross-contamination and a sequencing artifact, a later analysis removed 592 highly shared, low-generation-probability nucleotide sequences. For each public chain, a later analysis derived a clonal expansion index from normalized ranks of inferred template counts within each repertoire. In a later analysis, generation probabilities were computed with a VDJ recombination model fitted to out-of-frame rearrangements, and the resulting probabilities were checked against IGoR. In a later analysis, TCR-TCR, TCR-HLA and TCR-CMV co-occurrence was scored with hypergeometric tests, and a repertoire-size bias correction was applied to TCR pairs. False discovery rates were estimated in a later analysis by permuting HLA or CMV assignments 20 times. In a later analysis, co-occurring TCRs were grouped with DBSCAN, and TCRdist sequence similarity was added when clustering was performed within HLA-allele-positive subsets. Repertoires with fewer than 30,000 or more than 120,000 public chains were left out of co-occurrence clustering, as were a few repertoires with anomalous nucleotide sharing. TCRdb took this table from immuneACCESS and kept in-frame rearrangements with V and J called. Such tables lack part of the clones; where checked against another copy, unresolved V genes explain under half of the gap, and the rest is unexplained. The V and J calls and clone size come from that table; D and trimming were worked out from the DNA. The sample contains 150,000 to 200,000 clones, roughly 80% of them found a single time. The biggest ten clones account for around 9.1% of the sample.

From the cysteine up to the phenylalanine, the CDR3 has a length of 13 residues. The only DNA kept is the CDR3, 39 bases in frame from the first base. V was cut back by 5 bases and J by 1 base, leaving a gap of 9 bases between them. Taken from the germline V gene (reference sequence), the CDR1 and CDR2 loops are LNHNV and YYDKDF. The rearrangement combines TRBV15 with TRBJ2-7; TRBD2 is a possible D gene, resting on 6 matching bases. The sample consisted of PBMCs. This receptor was obtained from a male donor in good health and CMV-seropositive. The nucleotide sequence reads TGTGCCACCAGCCCTAGCGTATCCTACGAGCAGTACTTC. It translates to CATSPSVSYEQYF.